This entry describes one T cell receptor beta chain. Other DNA sequences from this sample encode an identical CDR3 as well. The data stem from a study of blood T cell repertoires in COVID-19. Study-level background: Acute-phase and convalescent COVID-19 samples originated in the United States, Italy and Spain. The cDNA or gDNA used as material had been derived from T cells, B-cell-depleted T cells, or PBMCs.

In the authors' methods: Amplifying reference gene primers gave estimates of nucleated cell counts. TCRdb keeps only in-frame clones here, not all; method: immunoSEQ multiplex PCR. D and trimming come from the DNA, and the V and J calls and clone size come from that table. The sample yields just under 350,000 clones, about 93% seen once. The CDR3 runs to 15 residues. CDR1 is SGDLS and CDR2 is YYNGEE in the germline V gene. V gave up 4 bases and J gave up 0 bases, with 11 bases separating them. This receptor was identified in a woman between 18 and 29 years old who had recovered from COVID-19. The sample taken for sequencing was peripheral blood. The V gene is TRBV9, the J gene TRBJ2-1; maybe TRBD2 (5 bases). DNA for the CDR3: TGTGCCAGCAGCCCCGTGGGGAGCTCCTACAATGAGCAGTTCTTC. It codes for CASSPVGSSYNEQFF.